This T cell receptor beta chain stems from a study of identical twins. Study findings and constraints: The abundant beta clonotypes from cord blood had fewer insertions, and memory repertoires had none of this.

Each CDR3 protein is one row after TCRdb ran MiXCR on the 5' RACE reads. The repertoire holds hundreds of thousands of distinct CDR3 sequences, approximately 6% seen once, with around 2% in the top ten. This clonotype has a count of ten or more. Its specificity is not known. The V and J ends lost 5 bases and 1 base, in that order; junction bases with no gene match: 12. The CDR3 has 18 residues. Looked up from germline, CDR1 is MNHEY and CDR2 is SMNVEV (reference sequence). The sequenced material came from naive T cells sorted from blood. The receptor comes from a man younger than 35 in good health. This chain joins TRBV27 and TRBJ2-3; 10 bases agree with TRBD2. The chain's CDR3 is CASSPLVGGTSGTDTQYF. Written as DNA, the CDR3 is TGTGCCAGCAGTCCATTGGTTGGGGGGACTAGCGGCACAGATACGCAGTATTTT.